This entry is about one T cell receptor beta chain. In its sample, this clonotype was seen a few times. This clone's antigen is unknown. Base quality data are lacking; no much larger clone is found one base away. These data come from a study of post-analysis software for immune sequencing data (dated by TCRdb to 2013 to 2016). For the study in its entirety: Disease courses on record covered relapsing-remitting, secondary progressive and progressive-relapsing multiple sclerosis, though some patients had no subtype annotation. The patient repertoires were set against about 12 previously published healthy control repertoires from donors whose ages ranged from roughly 6 to 26 years. A subset of samples was prepared in parallel using single-end sample barcoding, then pooled and co-amplified after Illumina adapter ligation.

V drops 4 bases and J drops 3 bases, leaving 9 bases in between. The germline V gene gives CDR1 as SGHRS and CDR2 as YFSETQ. There are 13 amino acids in the CDR3, from cysteine to phenylalanine inclusive. Only the CDR3 part of the read is kept: 39 bases, read in frame from the first base. The method was PCR. Sequenced using an Illumina HiSeq 2500. To reduce PCR and sequencing biases, unique molecular identifiers were incorporated into the TCR beta cDNA libraries. Approximately 500,000 cDNA molecules were obtained per 1 to 10 million input T cells, so each molecule approximated one T cell. The same protocol used for the earlier healthy control dataset was applied to prepare and sequence the patient libraries. Within a given batch, samples were prepared together, multiplexed and sequenced on the same HiSeq lane. The paper's processing steps were these. Raw barcoded reads were processed with MIGEC, discarding single-read molecular identifier groups before consensus assembly and CDR3 extraction. Clonotype tables were post-analysed with VDJtools, and diversity was normalized by down-sampling all datasets to the smallest sample size. To correct batch-related cross-sample contamination, repertoire overlap clustering matched CDR3 amino acid sequences but not nucleotide sequences. The public reads were reanalyzed by TCRdb: fastp trimming at Q25, MiXCR alignment, in-frame beta chains only. Rows merge per CDR3 protein into single entries with the most common DNA and genes. TCRdb, not the original authors, processed these V and J calls. For this sample there are roughly 200,000 distinct CDR3 sequences; 25% to 30% appear just once. 3.4% of the sample lies in the top ten.

To demonstrate the VDJtools post-analysis software, TCR beta repertoires were profiled from the peripheral blood of about 13 young patients with multiple sclerosis. The multiple sclerosis patients were children and adolescents between 6 and 15 years of age. Study-wide findings and limitations: When samples were clustered directly using the F measure, samples prepared in the same batch co-clustered strongly, which prompted a batch-effect correction. The control group was slightly older than the multiple sclerosis patient group. Patients showed significantly higher frequencies than controls for a handful of TRBV segments, among them TRBV5-6, TRBV5-1 and TRBV20-1. Compared with controls, multiple sclerosis patients had significantly lower normalized Chao1 diversity, a finding suggesting substantial peripheral T-cell clonal expansion.

The sample comprised blood. Here the chain combines TRBV5-1 and TRBJ2-3; the D gene cannot be resolved reliably. This receptor was identified in a girl younger than 18 with multiple sclerosis. The encoded CDR3 is CASSTPGTDTQYF. In nucleotides, the sequence is TGCGCCAGCAGCACTCCCGGGACAGATACGCAGTATTTT.